This T cell receptor beta chain was recovered during a study of CD4 T cells in relation to SARS-CoV-2 and coronaviruses. Here immunoSEQ multiplex PCR was the method, and the copy in TCRdb shows in-frame clones only, minus some. Of about 31,000 clones listed, 60% to 80% are singletons. This clone was recorded a few times. Its specificity is unknown. The unexposed donors gave CD4+ T cells in about 2010-2019, prior to COVID-19. After roughly ten days of culture, CD4+ T cells were isolated. Germline V gene data show CDR1 as SGHRS and CDR2 as YFSETQ. V was clipped by 3 bases and J by 7 bases, with 13 bases between them. CDR3 length equals 14 residues.

The chain uses TRBV5-1 and TRBJ1-4; possible D gene TRBD1, 6 bases. This clonotype was sampled from a human donor in good health. Sequenced material: CD4+ T cells from PBMCs, cultured in vitro. CDR3 sequence (DNA): TGCGCCAGCAGCTCACAGGGAGACGCTGAAAAACTGTTTTTT. The encoded protein is CASSSQGDAEKLFF.